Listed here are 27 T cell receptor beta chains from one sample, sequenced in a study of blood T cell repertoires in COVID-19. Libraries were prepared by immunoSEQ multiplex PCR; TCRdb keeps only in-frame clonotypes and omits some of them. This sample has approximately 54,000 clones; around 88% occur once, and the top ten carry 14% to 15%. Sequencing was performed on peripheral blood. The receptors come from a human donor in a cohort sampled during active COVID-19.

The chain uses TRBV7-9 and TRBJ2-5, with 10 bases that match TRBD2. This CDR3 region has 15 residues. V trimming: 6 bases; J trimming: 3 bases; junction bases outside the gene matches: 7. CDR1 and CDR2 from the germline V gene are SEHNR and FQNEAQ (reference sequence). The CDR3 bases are TGTGCCAGCAGGGCTAGCGGGAGACCCAAAGAGACCCAGTACTTC. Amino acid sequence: CASRASGRPKETQYF. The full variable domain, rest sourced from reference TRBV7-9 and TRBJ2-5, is DTGVSQNPRHKITKRGQNVTFRCDPISEHNRLYWYRQTLGQGPEFLTYFQNEAQLEKSRLLSDRFSAERPKGSFSTLEIQRTEQGDSAMYLCASRASGRPKETQYFGPGTRLLVL.

CDR3 protein: CASSYSLSGGGYTF. CDR3 bases: TGTGCCAGCAGTTACTCGCTTAGTGGCGGTGGCTACACCTTC. The chain links TRBV6-5 to TRBJ1-2; D gene unclear. From germline, CDR1 is MNHEY and CDR2 SVGAGI. Between the trimmed V and J ends, which lost 0 bases and 7 bases, there was a span of 12 bases. The CDR3 spans 14 residues.

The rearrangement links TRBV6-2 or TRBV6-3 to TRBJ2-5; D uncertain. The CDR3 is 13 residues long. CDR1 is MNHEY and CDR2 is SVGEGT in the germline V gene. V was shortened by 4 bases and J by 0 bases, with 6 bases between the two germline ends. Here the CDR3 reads CASSFDYQETQYF. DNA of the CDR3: TGTGCCAGCAGTTTTGACTACCAAGAGACCCAGTACTTC.

CDR3 nucleotide sequence: TGTGCCAGCAGTAAGGGACAGGGAACTCTGAATGGCTACACCTTC. This codes for CASSKGQGTLNGYTF. This chain connects TRBV6-6 to TRBJ1-2; 9 nucleotides line up with TRBD1. The CDR3 length is 15 residues. Germline assignment: CDR1 MNHNY and CDR2 SVGAGI (reference sequence). V shed 5 bases and J 6 bases; nucleotides not matched to a gene: 10.

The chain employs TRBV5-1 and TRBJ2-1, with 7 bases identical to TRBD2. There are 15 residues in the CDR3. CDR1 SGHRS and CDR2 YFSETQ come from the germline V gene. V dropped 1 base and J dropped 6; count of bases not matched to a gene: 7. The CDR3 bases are TGCGCCAGCAGCTTGAGGGAGGGCCGCTCCAATGAGCAGTTCTTC. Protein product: CASSLREGRSNEQFF.

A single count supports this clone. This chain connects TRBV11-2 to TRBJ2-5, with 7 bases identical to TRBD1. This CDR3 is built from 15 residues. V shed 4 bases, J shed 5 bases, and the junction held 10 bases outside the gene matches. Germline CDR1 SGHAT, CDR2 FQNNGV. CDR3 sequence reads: CASSSIGTAVETQYF. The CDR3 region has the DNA TGTGCCAGCAGCTCCATAGGGACAGCGGTGGAGACCCAGTACTTC.

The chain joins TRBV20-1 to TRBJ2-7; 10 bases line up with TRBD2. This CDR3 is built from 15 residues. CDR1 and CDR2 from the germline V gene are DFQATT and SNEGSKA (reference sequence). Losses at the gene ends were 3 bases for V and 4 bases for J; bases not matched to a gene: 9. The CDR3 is CSASPASGGDYEQYF. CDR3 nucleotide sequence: TGCAGTGCTAGTCCGGCTAGCGGGGGTGATTACGAGCAGTACTTC.

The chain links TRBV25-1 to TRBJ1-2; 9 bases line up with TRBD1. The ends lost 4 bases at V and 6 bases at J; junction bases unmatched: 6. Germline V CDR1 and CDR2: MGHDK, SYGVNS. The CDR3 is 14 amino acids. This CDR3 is CASSGRDRVDGYTF. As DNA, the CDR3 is TGTGCCAGCAGTGGTCGGGACAGGGTGGATGGCTACACCTTC.

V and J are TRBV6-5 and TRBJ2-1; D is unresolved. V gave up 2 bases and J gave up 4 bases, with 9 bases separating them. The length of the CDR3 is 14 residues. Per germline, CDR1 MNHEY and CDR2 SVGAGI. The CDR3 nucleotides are TGTGCCAGCAGTTACCCCCCACTTTACAATGAGCAGTTCTTC. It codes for CASSYPPLYNEQFF.

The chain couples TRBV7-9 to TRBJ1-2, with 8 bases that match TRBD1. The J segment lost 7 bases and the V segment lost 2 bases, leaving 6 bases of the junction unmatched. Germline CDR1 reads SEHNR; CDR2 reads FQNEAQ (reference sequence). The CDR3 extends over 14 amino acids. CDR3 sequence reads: CASSLLDRVSGYTF. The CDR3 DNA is TGTGCCAGCAGCTTATTGGACAGGGTCAGTGGCTACACCTTC. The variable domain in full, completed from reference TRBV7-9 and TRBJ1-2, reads DTGVSQNPRHKITKRGQNVTFRCDPISEHNRLYWYRQTLGQGPEFLTYFQNEAQLEKSRLLSDRFSAERPKGSFSTLEIQRTEQGDSAMYLCASSLLDRVSGYTFGSGTRLTVV.

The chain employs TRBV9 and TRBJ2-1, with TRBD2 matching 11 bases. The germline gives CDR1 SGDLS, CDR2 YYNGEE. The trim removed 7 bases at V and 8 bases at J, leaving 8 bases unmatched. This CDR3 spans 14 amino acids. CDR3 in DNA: TGTGCCAGCTCAATAGCGGGGGGGTCGGATGAGCAGTTCTTC. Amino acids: CASSIAGGSDEQFF.

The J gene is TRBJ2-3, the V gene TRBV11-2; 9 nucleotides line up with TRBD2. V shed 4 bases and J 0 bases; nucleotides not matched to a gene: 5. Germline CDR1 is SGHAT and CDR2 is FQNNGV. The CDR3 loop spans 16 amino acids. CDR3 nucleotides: TGTGCCAGCAGCTCAACTAGCGGGTTTAGCACAGATACGCAGTATTTT. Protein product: CASSSTSGFSTDTQYF.

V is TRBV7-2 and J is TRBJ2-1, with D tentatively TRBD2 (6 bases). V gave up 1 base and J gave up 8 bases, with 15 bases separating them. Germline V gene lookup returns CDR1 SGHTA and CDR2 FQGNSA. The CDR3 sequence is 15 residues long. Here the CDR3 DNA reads TGTGCCAGCAGCTTAGTGGGCGGGATGGTGGATGAGCAGTTCTTC. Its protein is CASSLVGGMVDEQFF.

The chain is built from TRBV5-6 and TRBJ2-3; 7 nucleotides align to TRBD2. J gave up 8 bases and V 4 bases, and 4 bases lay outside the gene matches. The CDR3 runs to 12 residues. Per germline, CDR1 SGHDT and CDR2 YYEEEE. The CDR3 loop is CASSIGTITQYF. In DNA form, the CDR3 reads TGTGCCAGCAGCATCGGGACTATTACGCAGTATTTT.

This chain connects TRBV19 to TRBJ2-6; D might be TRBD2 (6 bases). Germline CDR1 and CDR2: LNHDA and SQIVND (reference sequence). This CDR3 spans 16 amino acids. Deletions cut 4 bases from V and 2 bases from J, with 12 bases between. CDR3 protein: CASSTSLATGANVLTF. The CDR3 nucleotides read TGTGCCAGTAGTACCTCACTAGCTACTGGGGCCAACGTCCTGACTTTC.

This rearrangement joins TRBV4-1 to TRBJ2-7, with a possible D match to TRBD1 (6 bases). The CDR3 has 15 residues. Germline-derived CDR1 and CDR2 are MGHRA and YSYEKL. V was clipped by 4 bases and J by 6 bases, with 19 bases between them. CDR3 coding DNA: TGCGCCAGCAGCCCGATTGTAAGGGGGTTTGGCGAGCAGTACTTC. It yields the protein CASSPIVRGFGEQYF.

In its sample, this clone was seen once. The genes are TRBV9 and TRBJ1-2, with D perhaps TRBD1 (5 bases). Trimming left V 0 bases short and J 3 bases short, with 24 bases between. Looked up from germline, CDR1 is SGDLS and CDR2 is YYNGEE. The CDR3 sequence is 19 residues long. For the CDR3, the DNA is TGTGCCAGCAGCGTAGAAGTCCGGACAACCAGGATTTTGGACTATGGCTACACCTTC. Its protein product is CASSVEVRTTRILDYGYTF.

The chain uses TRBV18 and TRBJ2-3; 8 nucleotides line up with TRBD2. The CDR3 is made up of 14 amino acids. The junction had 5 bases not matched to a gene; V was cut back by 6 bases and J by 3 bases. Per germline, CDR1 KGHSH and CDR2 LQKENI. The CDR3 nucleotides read TGTGCCAGCTCCCTGAGCGGGAGTACAGATACGCAGTATTTT. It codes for CASSLSGSTDTQYF.

The CDR3 is CASSLGLGTETQYF. CDR3 coding DNA: TGTGCCAGCAGCCTGGGACTAGGGACAGAGACCCAGTACTTC. This chain connects TRBV3-1 (or the pseudogene TRBV3-2) to TRBJ2-5, with TRBD2 matching 8 bases. Germline-derived CDR1 and CDR2 are LGHDT and YNNKEL (reference sequence). Trimming removed 4 bases from V and 4 bases from J; junction bases left unmatched: 5. The length of the CDR3 is 14 residues.

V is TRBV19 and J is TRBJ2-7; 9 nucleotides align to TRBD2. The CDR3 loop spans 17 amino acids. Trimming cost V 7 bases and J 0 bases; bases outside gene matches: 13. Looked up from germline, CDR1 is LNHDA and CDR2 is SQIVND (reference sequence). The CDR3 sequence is CASKRTGASGASYEQYF. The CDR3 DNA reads TGTGCCAGTAAACGGACAGGAGCTAGCGGGGCCTCCTACGAGCAGTACTTC.

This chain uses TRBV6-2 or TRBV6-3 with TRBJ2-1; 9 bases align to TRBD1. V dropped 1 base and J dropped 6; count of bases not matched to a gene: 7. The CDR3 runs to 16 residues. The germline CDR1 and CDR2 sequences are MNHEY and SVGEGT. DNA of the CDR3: TGTGCCAGCAGTTACTGGACAGGGGATAGCCCCAATGAGCAGTTCTTC. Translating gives CASSYWTGDSPNEQFF.

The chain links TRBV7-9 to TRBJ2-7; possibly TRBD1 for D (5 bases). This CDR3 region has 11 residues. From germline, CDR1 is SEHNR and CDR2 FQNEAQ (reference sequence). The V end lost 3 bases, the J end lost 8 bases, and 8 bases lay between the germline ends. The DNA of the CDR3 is TGTGCCAGCAGCTTCTCAGGGAAGCAGTACTTC. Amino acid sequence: CASSFSGKQYF.

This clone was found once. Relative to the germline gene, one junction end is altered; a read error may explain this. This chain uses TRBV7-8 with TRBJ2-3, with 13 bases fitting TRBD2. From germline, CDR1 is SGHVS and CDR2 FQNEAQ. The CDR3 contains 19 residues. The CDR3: CVSSLPTSGGASRTDTQYF. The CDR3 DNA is TGTGTCAGCAGCTTACCAACTAGCGGGGGGGCCTCTAGGACAGATACGCAGTATTTT.

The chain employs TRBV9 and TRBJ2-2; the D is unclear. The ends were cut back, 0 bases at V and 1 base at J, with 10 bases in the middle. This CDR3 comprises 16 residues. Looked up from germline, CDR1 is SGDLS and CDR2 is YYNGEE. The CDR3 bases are TGTGCCAGCAGCGTAGCTTTCGGTCTGAACACCGGGGAGCTGTTTTTT. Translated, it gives CASSVAFGLNTGELFF.

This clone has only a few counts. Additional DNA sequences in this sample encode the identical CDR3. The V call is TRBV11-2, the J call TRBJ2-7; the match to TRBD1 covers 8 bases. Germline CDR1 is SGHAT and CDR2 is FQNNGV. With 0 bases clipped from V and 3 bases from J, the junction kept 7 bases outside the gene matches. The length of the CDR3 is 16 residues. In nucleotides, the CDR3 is TGTGCCAGCAGCTTAGACCCAACTGGACAGGGCTACGAGCAGTACTTC. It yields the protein CASSLDPTGQGYEQYF. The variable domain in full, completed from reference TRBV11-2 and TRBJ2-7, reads EAGVAQSPRYKIIEKRQSVAFWCNPISGHATLYWYQQILGQGPKLLIQFQNNGVVDDSQLPKDRFSAERLKGVDSTLKIQPAKLEDSAVYLCASSLDPTGQGYEQYFGPGTRLTVT.

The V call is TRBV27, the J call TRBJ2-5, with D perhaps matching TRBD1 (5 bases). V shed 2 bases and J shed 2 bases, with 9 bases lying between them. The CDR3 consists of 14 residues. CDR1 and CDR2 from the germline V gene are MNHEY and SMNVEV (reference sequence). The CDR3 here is CASSLNAGQETQYF. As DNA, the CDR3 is TGTGCCAGCAGTTTAAACGCAGGGCAAGAGACCCAGTACTTC.

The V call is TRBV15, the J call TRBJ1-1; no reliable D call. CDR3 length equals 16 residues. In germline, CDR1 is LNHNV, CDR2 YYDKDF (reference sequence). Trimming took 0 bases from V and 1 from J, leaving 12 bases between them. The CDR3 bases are TGTGCCACCAGCAGAGATTCCAGGCGACAGAACACTGAAGCTTTCTTT. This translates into CATSRDSRRQNTEAFF.